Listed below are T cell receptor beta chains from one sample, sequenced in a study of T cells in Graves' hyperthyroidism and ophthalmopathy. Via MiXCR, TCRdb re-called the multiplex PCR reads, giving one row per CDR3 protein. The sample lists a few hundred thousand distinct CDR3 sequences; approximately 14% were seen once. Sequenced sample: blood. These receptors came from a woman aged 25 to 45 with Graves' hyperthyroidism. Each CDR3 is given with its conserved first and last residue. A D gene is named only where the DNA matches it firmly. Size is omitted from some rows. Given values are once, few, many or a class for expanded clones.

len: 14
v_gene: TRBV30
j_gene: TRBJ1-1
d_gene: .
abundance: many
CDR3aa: CAWSVKVQNIEAFF
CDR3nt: TGTGCCTGGAGTGTTAAGGTACAGAACATTGAAGCTTTCTTT

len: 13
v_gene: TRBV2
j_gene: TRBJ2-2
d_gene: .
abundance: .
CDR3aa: CASSTIQTGELFF
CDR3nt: TGTGCCAGCAGCACCATACAGACCGGGGAGCTGTTTTTT

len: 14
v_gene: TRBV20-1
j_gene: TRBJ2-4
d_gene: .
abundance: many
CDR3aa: CSASRREEVNIQYF
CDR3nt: TGCAGTGCTAGTAGGCGGGAAGAGGTGAACATTCAGTACTTC

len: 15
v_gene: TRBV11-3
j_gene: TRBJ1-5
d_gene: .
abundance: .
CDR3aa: CASSLYGNSNQPQHF
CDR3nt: TGTGCCAGCAGCTTATATGGGAATAGCAATCAGCCCCAGCATTTT

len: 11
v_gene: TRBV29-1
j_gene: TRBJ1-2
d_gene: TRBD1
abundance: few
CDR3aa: CSGRTGDGYTF
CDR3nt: TGCAGCGGCAGGACAGGGGATGGCTACACCTTC

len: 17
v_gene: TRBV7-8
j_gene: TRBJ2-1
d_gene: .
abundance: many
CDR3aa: CASRKHSGNSPYNEQFF
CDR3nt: TGTGCCAGCAGAAAACATAGCGGCAACTCCCCCTACAATGAGCAGTTCTTC

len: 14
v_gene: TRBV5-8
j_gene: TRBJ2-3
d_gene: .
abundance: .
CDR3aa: CASGFSPTRGTQYF
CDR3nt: TGTGCCAGCGGCTTTTCGCCGACGAGGGGTACGCAGTATTTT

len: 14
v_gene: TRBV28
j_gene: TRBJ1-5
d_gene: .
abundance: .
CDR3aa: CASSWGRVGQPQHF
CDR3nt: TGTGCCAGCAGTTGGGGCAGGGTAGGTCAGCCCCAGCATTTT

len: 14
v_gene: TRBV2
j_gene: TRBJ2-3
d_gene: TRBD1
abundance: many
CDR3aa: CARTGTGAINTQYF
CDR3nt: TGTGCCAGAACCGGGACAGGCGCCATTAATACGCAGTATTTT

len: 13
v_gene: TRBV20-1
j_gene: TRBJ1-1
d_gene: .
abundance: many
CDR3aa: CSAADSLNTEAFF
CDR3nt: TGCAGTGCCGCAGACAGTTTGAACACTGAAGCTTTCTTT

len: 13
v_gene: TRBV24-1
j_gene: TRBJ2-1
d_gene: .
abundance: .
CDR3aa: CATMSFPLNEQFF
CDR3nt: TGTGCCACCATGAGCTTCCCCCTGAATGAGCAGTTCTTC

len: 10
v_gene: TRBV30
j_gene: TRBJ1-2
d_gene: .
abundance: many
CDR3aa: CAWSDWGYTF
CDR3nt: TGTGCCTGGAGTGATTGGGGCTACACCTTC

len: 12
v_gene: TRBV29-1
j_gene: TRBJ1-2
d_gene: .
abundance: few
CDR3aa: CSGGGANYGYTF
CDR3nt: TGCAGCGGAGGGGGGGCTAACTATGGCTACACCTTC

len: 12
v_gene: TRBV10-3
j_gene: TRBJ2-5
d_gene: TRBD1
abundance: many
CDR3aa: CAAGTGQETQYF
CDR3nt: TGTGCCGCGGGGACAGGCCAAGAGACCCAGTACTTC

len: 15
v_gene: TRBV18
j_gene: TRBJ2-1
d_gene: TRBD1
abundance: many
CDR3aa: CASSSRDRENNEQFF
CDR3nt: TGTGCCAGCTCATCCCGGGACAGGGAAAACAATGAGCAGTTCTTC

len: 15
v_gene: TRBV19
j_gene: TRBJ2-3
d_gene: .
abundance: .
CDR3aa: CASSPGSPSTDTQYF
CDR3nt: TGTGCCAGTAGCCCCGGGTCCCCCAGCACAGATACGCAGTATTTT

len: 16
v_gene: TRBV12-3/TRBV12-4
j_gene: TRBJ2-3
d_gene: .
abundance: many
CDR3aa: CASSPGPEGGTDTQYF
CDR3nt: TGTGCCAGCAGTCCCGGACCCGAAGGCGGCACAGATACGCAGTATTTT

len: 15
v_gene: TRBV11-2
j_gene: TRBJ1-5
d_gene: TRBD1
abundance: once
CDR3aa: CASFPKTGGNQPQHF
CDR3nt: TGTGCCAGCTTCCCCAAGACAGGGGGCAATCAGCCCCAGCATTTT

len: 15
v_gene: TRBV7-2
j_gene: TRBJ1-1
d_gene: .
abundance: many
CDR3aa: CASSLPGQMNTEAFF
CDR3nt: TGTGCCAGCAGCCTACCGGGACAAATGAACACTGAAGCTTTCTTT

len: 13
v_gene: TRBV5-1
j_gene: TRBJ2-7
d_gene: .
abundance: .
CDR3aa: CASSLASSLEQYF
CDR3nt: TGCGCCAGCAGCTTGGCTTCCAGCTTAGAGCAGTACTTC

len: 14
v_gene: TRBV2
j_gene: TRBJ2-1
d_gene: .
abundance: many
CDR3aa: CASSRDGGYNEQFF
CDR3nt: TGTGCCAGCAGTCGGGACGGAGGCTACAATGAGCAGTTCTTC

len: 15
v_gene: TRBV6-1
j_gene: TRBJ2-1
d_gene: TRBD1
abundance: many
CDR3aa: CASSIRDRGNNEQFF
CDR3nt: TGTGCCAGCAGTATCCGGGACAGGGGCAACAATGAGCAGTTCTTC

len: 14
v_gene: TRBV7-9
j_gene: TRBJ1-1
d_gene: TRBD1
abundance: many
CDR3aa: CASSQTGKGTEAFF
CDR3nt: TGTGCCAGCAGCCAGACAGGGAAGGGCACTGAAGCTTTCTTT

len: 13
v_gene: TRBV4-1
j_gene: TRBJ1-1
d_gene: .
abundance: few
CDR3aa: CASSQAPEAEAFF
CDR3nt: TGCGCCAGCAGCCAAGCACCAGAGGCTGAAGCTTTCTTT

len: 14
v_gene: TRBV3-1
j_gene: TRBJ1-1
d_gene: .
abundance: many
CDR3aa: CASGSPVLDTEAFF
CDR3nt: TGTGCCAGCGGAAGTCCAGTACTAGACACTGAAGCTTTCTTT

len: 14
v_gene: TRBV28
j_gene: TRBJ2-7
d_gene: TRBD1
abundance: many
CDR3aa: CASTSGDRFYEQYF
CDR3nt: TGTGCCAGCACCTCAGGGGACAGATTCTACGAGCAGTACTTC

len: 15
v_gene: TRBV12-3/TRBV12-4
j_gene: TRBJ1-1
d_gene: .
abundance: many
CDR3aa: CASSLVGGVNTEAFF
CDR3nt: TGTGCCAGCAGTTTAGTAGGAGGGGTGAACACTGAAGCTTTCTTT

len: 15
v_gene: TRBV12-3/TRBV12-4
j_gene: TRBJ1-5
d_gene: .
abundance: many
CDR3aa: CASSLGRVSNQPQHF
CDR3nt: TGTGCCAGCAGTTTAGGCAGGGTTAGCAATCAGCCCCAGCATTTT

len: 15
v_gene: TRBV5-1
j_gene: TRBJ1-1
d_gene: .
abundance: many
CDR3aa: CASSFIPTMNTEAFF
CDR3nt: TGCGCCAGCAGCTTTATCCCTACAATGAACACTGAAGCTTTCTTT

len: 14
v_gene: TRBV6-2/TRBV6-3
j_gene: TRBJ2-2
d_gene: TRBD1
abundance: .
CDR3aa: CASSSTGATGELFF
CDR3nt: TGTGCCAGCAGTTCCACAGGGGCCACCGGGGAGCTGTTTTTT

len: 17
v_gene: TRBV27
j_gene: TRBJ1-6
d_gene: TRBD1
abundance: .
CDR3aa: CASSLWGRGRGNSPLHF
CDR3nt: TGTGCCAGCAGTTTATGGGGCAGGGGGCGCGGTAATTCACCCCTCCACTTT

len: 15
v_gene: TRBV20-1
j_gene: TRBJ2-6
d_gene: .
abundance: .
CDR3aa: CSARDPGAGANVLTF
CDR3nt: TGCAGTGCTAGAGATCCGGGGGCTGGGGCCAACGTCCTGACTTTC

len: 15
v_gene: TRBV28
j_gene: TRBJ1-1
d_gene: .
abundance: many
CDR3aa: CASSPPDSGFTEAFF
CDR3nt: TGTGCCAGCAGTCCCCCTGACTCAGGGTTCACTGAAGCTTTCTTT

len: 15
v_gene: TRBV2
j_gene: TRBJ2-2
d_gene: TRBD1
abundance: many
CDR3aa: CAGSPGQGYTGELFF
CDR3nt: TGTGCCGGATCCCCGGGACAGGGGTACACCGGGGAGCTGTTTTTT

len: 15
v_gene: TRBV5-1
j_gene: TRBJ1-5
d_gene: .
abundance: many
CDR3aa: CASSWGRYSNQPQHF
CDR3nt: TGCGCCAGCAGCTGGGGACGGTATAGCAATCAGCCCCAGCATTTT